The TCR beta chain described here comes from a study of shared clonotypes between healthy human individuals. Overall study findings and caveats: In the sorted subsets, rarefaction showed sequencing was incomplete despite large depth. Four donors held about 5% of naive CD4 clonotypes in common. In general, naive subsets displayed greater estimated richness than memory subsets did.

Sequencing was performed with immunoSEQ multiplex PCR; in TCRdb, only in-frame clones are kept and a portion is missing. The sample contains 1.5 million to 2.5 million clones, around 96% of which appear only once. The CDR3 is made up of 15 amino acids. The germline CDR1 and CDR2 sequences are SEHNR and FQNEAQ (reference sequence). Trimming cost V 5 bases and J 4 bases; bases outside gene matches: 6. Concerning this clone itself: What it recognizes is unknown.

Naive CD8 cells, CD45RO-negative and positively selected for CCR7, excluded terminally differentiated effector memory CD45RA+ cells. Material: naive CD8+ T cells sorted from blood. The genes are TRBV7-9 and TRBJ1-1; 11 bases fit TRBD1. The receptor was isolated from a man younger than 35 in good health. The CDR3 DNA is TGTGCCAGCAGCACCCGGACAGGGGGCGGCACTGAAGCTTTCTTT. Amino acids: CASSTRTGGGTEAFF.